This entry features one T cell receptor (beta chain) sequence. Its antigen is unknown. The data stem from a study of T cell responses to AZD1222 COVID-19 vaccine. Study observations and caveats: There were vaccine-associated CD4 TCRs across spike, dominant at 160-218 and 743-854. Donors in the cohort were predominantly white British and more often female, and clonal diversity was possibly underestimated. Sampling that yielded the repertoires occurred only after the peak T cell response. Just 5 to 7 AZD1222 recipients were seropositive at baseline.

This CDR3 has 17 amino acids. Deletions cut 4 bases from V and 1 base from J, with 16 bases between. The V gene's germline CDR1 is MNHEY and CDR2 SMNVEV (reference sequence). TCRdb keeps only in-frame clones here, not all; method: immunoSEQ multiplex PCR. Here the sample spans roughly 120,000 clones, around 89% being singletons. Sequenced here: peripheral blood, sampled 28 days after the second AZD1222 dose. The chain is built from TRBV27 and TRBJ2-2; D gene unclear. The TCR sequence derives from an adult who received the AZD1222 COVID-19 vaccine. The CDR3 sequence: CASSWGRASLNTGELFF. The CDR3 DNA sequence: TGTGCCAGCAGTTGGGGTCGGGCGTCTCTGAACACCGGGGAGCTGTTTTTT.